This passage covers 12 T cell receptor beta chains from one sample sequenced in a study of T-cell reconstitution after alpha-beta-depleted transplantation in children. Unique molecular identifiers were incorporated during preparation of the TCRbeta library. TCRdb re-called the PCR reads with MiXCR, one entry per CDR3 protein. The data hold 500,000 or so distinct CDR3 sequences, with approximately 32% observed a single time. Sequenced here: PBMCs from the stem cell graft donor, sampled from the stem cell graft. Source of these receptors: a human donor who donated a stem cell graft to a child with aplastic anemia.

The chain links TRBV6-1 to TRBJ2-2, with D possibly matching TRBD2 (6 bases). Deletions cut 1 base from V and 6 bases from J, with 15 bases between. CDR1 MNHNS and CDR2 SASEGT come from the germline V gene. The CDR3 loop spans 16 amino acids. In DNA form, the CDR3 reads TGTGCCAGCAGTGAAGGAGGTTTTGGGGGGTCCGGGGAGCTGTTTTTT. It encodes CASSEGGFGGSGELFF.

The rearrangement links TRBV29-1 to TRBJ2-1; the D gene is possibly TRBD1 (5 bases). Germline V CDR1 and CDR2: SQVTM, ANQGSEA. The V end was cut by 3 bases, the J end by 0 bases, with 6 bases between. This CDR3 comprises 13 residues. The CDR3 DNA reads as TGCAGCGTTGACAGGGCCTCCTACAATGAGCAGTTCTTC. This sequence encodes CSVDRASYNEQFF.

V is TRBV30 and J is TRBJ2-5; D might be TRBD2 (6 bases). Trimming pared 0 bases from V and 2 bases from J, leaving 13 bases between. Germline V CDR1 and CDR2: GTSNPN, SVGIG (reference sequence). The CDR3 covers 15 residues. The DNA of the CDR3 is TGTGCCTGGAGTGTAGCGGGTTGGTATCAAGAGACCCAGTACTTC. It specifies CAWSVAGWYQETQYF.

This clonotype came up a few times. This chain joins TRBV5-4 and TRBJ2-2; D gene unclear. The V gene lost 0 bases and the J gene lost 6 bases, with 15 bases spanning the gap. Germline V lookup: CDR1 SGHNT, CDR2 YYREEE (reference sequence). The CDR3 covers 16 residues. CDR3 coding DNA: TGTGCCAGCAGCTTGGTTTCCGTGCGTGGAGCCGGGGAGCTGTTTTTT. This codes for CASSLVSVRGAGELFF.

The chain couples TRBV6-2 or TRBV6-3 to TRBJ2-1; D is uncertain. Per germline, CDR1 MNHEY and CDR2 SVGEGT. Trimming shortened V by 9 bases and J by 8 bases, and 17 bases separated the two germline ends. The CDR3 extends over 13 amino acids. The DNA for the CDR3 is TGTGCCAGTTCAGACCTACCTTGGGATGAGCAGTTCTTC. As protein: CASSDLPWDEQFF.

This clonotype was detected only a few times. This chain connects TRBV6-5 to TRBJ2-5; 10 nucleotides align to TRBD1. The V gene's germline CDR1 is MNHEY and CDR2 SVGAGI. The CDR3 is 15 residues long. The V gene end was trimmed by 2 bases and the J gene end by 6 bases; junction bases not matched to a gene: 6. The CDR3 region has the DNA TGTGCCAGCAGTTACAACACGGGACAGGGGCAGACCCAGTACTTC. This sequence encodes CASSYNTGQGQTQYF.

This clonotype was seen more than once but under ten times. The CDR3 protein is CSARAPRTGLPDTQYF. The CDR3 DNA reads TGCAGTGCTAGAGCCCCTAGGACGGGTCTCCCAGATACGCAGTATTTT. The V and J genes are TRBV20-1 and TRBJ2-3; D gene uncertain. Germline CDR1 reads DFQATT; CDR2 reads SNEGSKA (reference sequence). Trimming removed 1 base at V and 4 bases at J, with 18 bases between. The CDR3 has 16 amino acids.

The chain carries TRBV29-1 and TRBJ2-1, with 12 positions matching TRBD1. The CDR3 extends over 15 amino acids. Germline trimming cut 4 bases from V and 10 bases from J; bases unmatched to any gene: 11. CDR1 SQVTM and CDR2 ANQGSEA come from the germline V gene. CDR3 in DNA: TGCAGCGTTGGAGGAGCGCGGGACAGGGGGCCCGAGCAGTTCTTC. It codes for CSVGGARDRGPEQFF.

The chain employs TRBV7-9 and TRBJ2-7, with a tentative D call TRBD2 (6 bases). V was shortened by 5 bases and J by 5 bases, with 19 bases between the two germline ends. The germline V gene encodes CDR1 SEHNR and CDR2 FQNEAQ (reference sequence). The CDR3 contains 15 residues. CDR3 DNA sequence: TGTGCCAGCAGCCCACACGGAGGGATTCGGGACGAGCAGTACTTC. This gives the protein CASSPHGGIRDEQYF.

There are a few counts of this clonotype. The chain recombines TRBV20-1 with TRBJ1-6; TRBD1 matches 7 bases. J was trimmed by 0 bases and V by 0 bases; bases with no gene match: 14. Per germline, CDR1 DFQATT and CDR2 SNEGSKA (reference sequence). The CDR3 is 20 residues long. DNA of the CDR3: TGCAGTGCTAGAGATTTTAGGCGGACAGGCCCGAGCTCCTATAATTCACCCCTCCACTTT. As protein: CSARDFRRTGPSSYNSPLHF.

The chain combines TRBV5-1 with TRBJ1-2; maybe TRBD1 (5 bases). V was cut by 4 bases and J by 5 bases, with 21 bases left in between. CDR3 length equals 16 residues. The germline V gene encodes CDR1 SGHRS and CDR2 YFSETQ. The CDR3 reads CASSPGAGASIYGYTF. The DNA of the CDR3 is TGCGCCAGCAGCCCCGGAGCCGGGGCCTCCATTTATGGCTACACCTTC.

This chain uses TRBV10-3 with TRBJ2-3; D may be TRBD2 (6 bases). Deletions cut 4 bases from V and 3 bases from J, with 14 bases between. The CDR3 extends over 15 amino acids. CDR1 and CDR2 from the germline V gene are ENHRY and SYGVKD. CDR3 sequence reads: CAISGPTGETDTQYF. CDR3 coding DNA: TGTGCCATCAGTGGTCCTACGGGGGAGACAGATACGCAGTATTTT.